This record covers a single T cell receptor (beta chain). The data stem from a study of ipilimumab plus nivolumab after autologous stem cell transplantation. Method: immunoSEQ multiplex PCR; TCRdb's copy keeps in-frame clones and lacks some. This sample has about 9,300 clones, with roughly three quarters found just once. The germline V and J ends were trimmed by 5 bases and 1 base, with 11 bases remaining between them. The CDR3 loop spans 15 amino acids. Germline CDR1 reads LGHNA; CDR2 reads YNFKEQ. Sequencing used PBMCs, obtained in a trial of ipilimumab plus nivolumab as post-transplant consolidation. The source of this sequence is a female donor with multiple myeloma. V usage is TRBV4-2 and J usage is TRBJ2-2, with D possibly matching TRBD2 (6 bases). CDR3 DNA sequence: TGTGCCAGCAGCTTGGTTAGCGGGAACACCGGGGAGCTGTTTTTT. The encoded protein is CASSLVSGNTGELFF.